One and the same sample provided the 8 T cell receptor beta chains below, sequenced in a study of blood T cell repertoires in COVID-19. Sequencing used immunoSEQ multiplex PCR; TCRdb keeps in-frame clones, though not all of them. Among about 130,000 clones listed, about four fifths were seen once. Input material: PBMCs or T cells enriched from blood (not recorded which). These receptors were collected from a young man who had recovered from COVID-19.

The sample holds a few counts of this clone. The chain joins TRBV3-1 (or the pseudogene TRBV3-2) to TRBJ1-1, with 9 nucleotides matching TRBD1. The CDR3 has 17 residues. CDR1 and CDR2 (germline): LGHDT, YNNKEL (reference sequence). Trimming removed 4 bases from V and 1 base from J; junction bases left unmatched: 10. In nucleotides, the CDR3 is TGTGCCAGCAGCCCCCGGACAGGGGTTAAAAGGAACACTGAAGCTTTCTTT. This sequence encodes CASSPRTGVKRNTEAFF.

The J gene is TRBJ1-4, the V gene TRBV6-2 or TRBV6-3, with TRBD1 matching 8 bases. With V trimmed by 4 bases and J by 8 bases, 6 bases remained unmatched. CDR1 MNHEY and CDR2 SVGEGT come from the germline V gene. The CDR3 is 14 residues long. The CDR3 DNA sequence: TGTGCCAGCAGTTCCGGACAGGGAAAGGAAAAACTGTTTTTT. Its translation: CASSSGQGKEKLFF.

The chain uses TRBV4-1 and TRBJ2-4, with D possibly being TRBD2 (6 bases). This CDR3 spans 15 amino acids. Germline V gene sequence: CDR1 MGHRA, CDR2 YSYEKL. Trimming took 0 bases from V and 8 from J, leaving 14 bases between them. The chain's CDR3 is CASSQEEGQVDIQYF. The CDR3 DNA sequence: TGCGCCAGCAGCCAAGAGGAGGGCCAGGTGGACATTCAGTACTTC.

This chain connects TRBV28 to TRBJ2-7; TRBD1 is a possible D gene (7 bases). The CDR3 spans 16 residues. V was clipped by 6 bases and J by 3 bases, with 21 bases between them. CDR1 and CDR2 (germline): MDHEN, SYDVKM. CDR3 amino acids: CASRGSGPGGNYEQYF. The CDR3 bases are TGTGCCAGCAGGGGGAGTGGGCCAGGGGGGAACTACGAGCAGTACTTC.

Comments on this clone: The sample holds other DNA sequences that translate to the same CDR3. The rearrangement joins TRBV7-9 to TRBJ1-1; no clear D. Germline CDR1 is SEHNR and CDR2 is FQNEAQ (reference sequence). This CDR3 has 13 amino acids. V lost 3 bases, J lost 1 base, and 6 bases lay in between. The CDR3 DNA reads as TGTGCCAGCAGCTTGCAGGAGAACACTGAAGCTTTCTTT. It encodes CASSLQENTEAFF.

The chain joins TRBV6-2 or TRBV6-3 to TRBJ1-2, with unresolved D. Per germline, CDR1 MNHEY and CDR2 SVGEGT. V lost 5 bases and J lost 6, with 10 bases in between. The CDR3 loop spans 12 amino acids. DNA of the CDR3: TGTGCCAGCAGTACATACCCGCATGGCTACACCTTC. Its protein product is CASSTYPHGYTF.

This rearrangement joins TRBV11-3 to TRBJ2-1; maybe TRBD1 (5 bases). V lost 5 bases, J lost 3 bases, and 20 bases lay in between. Germline values: CDR1 SGHNT, CDR2 YENEEA. The CDR3 sequence is 17 residues long. CDR3 sequence (DNA): TGTGCCAGCAGCACCGGCTGGGGCAGTCAGGGCTACAATGAGCAGTTCTTC. Translating it yields CASSTGWGSQGYNEQFF.

The chain carries TRBV3-1 (or the pseudogene TRBV3-2) and TRBJ1-4; the D is unclear. Germline V lookup: CDR1 LGHDT, CDR2 YNNKEL (reference sequence). This CDR3 contains 13 residues. V was shortened by 3 bases and J by 7 bases, with 9 bases between the two germline ends. As DNA, the CDR3 is TGTGCCAGCAGCCAGGGTGGGCGTGAAAAACTGTTTTTT. Its protein is CASSQGGREKLFF.